This section outlines one T cell receptor (beta chain) sequence together with its context. TCRdb used MiXCR to reprocess the PCR reads, holding one entry per CDR3 protein. The sample holds about 30,000 distinct CDR3 sequences, less than 55% seen once. These data originate in a study of esophageal squamous cell carcinoma under preoperative chemotherapy. Study as a whole: Samples included peripheral blood T cells as well as tumor-infiltrating lymphocytes.

The time point is: before preoperative PTX-NDP chemotherapy. The CDR3 covers 14 residues. Germline lookup yields CDR1 SGHTA and CDR2 FQGNSA. Trimming cost V 5 bases and J 13 bases; bases outside gene matches: 14. The TCR originated in a human donor with esophageal squamous cell carcinoma. The donor label of this sample is uncertain. The chain uses TRBV7-2 and TRBJ2-4; 7 bases are shared with TRBD1. Specimen collection occurred from a patient given preoperative chemotherapy. CDR3 residues: CASSPPGTEDTQYF. CDR3 bases: TGTGCCAGCAGCCCACCCGGGACAGAGGACACCCAGTACTTC.